Below, one T cell receptor (beta chain) is given with its context. The CDR3 is made up of 14 amino acids. Germline V gene lookup returns CDR1 ENHRY and CDR2 SYGVKD. V shed 7 bases and J 4 bases; nucleotides not matched to a gene: 10. The record originates from a study of blood T cell repertoires in COVID-19. Overall study context: From the United States, Italy and Spain came samples of acute and convalescent COVID-19. T cells, B-cell-depleted T cells, or PBMCs supplied cDNA or gDNA.

Original data processing: Reference gene primer amplification yielded estimated nucleated cell counts. The table came from immunoSEQ multiplex PCR; TCRdb's copy has only in-frame clones and leaves some out. Clone size and the V and J calls come from that table; the DNA yielded D and trimming. The sample includes 250,000 to 350,000 clones, around nine tenths of them seen just once. Sequencing was carried out using peripheral blood. The chain uses TRBV10-3 and TRBJ2-7; 7 bases map to TRBD2. This clonotype originated in a woman in her 40s who had recovered from COVID-19. This CDR3 is CAITSGVARYEQYF. The CDR3 bases are TGTGCCATCACCAGCGGGGTCGCTCGTTACGAGCAGTACTTC.